This record concerns one TCR beta chain sequence. Data came from immunoSEQ multiplex PCR; TCRdb stores just in-frame clones and leaves some out. The table records roughly 38,000 clones, roughly 90% of them present only once. There are 13 residues in the CDR3. Trimming removed 4 bases from V and 4 bases from J, with 10 bases in between. Germline CDR1 LGHNT, CDR2 FRNRAP. This entry comes from a study of blood T cell repertoires in COVID-19. The wider study: The United States, Italy and Spain provided the acute and convalescent COVID-19 samples.

V and J are TRBV12-5 and TRBJ1-1; D not certain. The TCR sequence derives from a man aged 65 to 79 with acute or convalescent COVID-19. Input material: peripheral blood. The CDR3 is CASGSETGTEAFF. CDR3 nucleotides: TGTGCTAGTGGTTCGGAGACGGGCACTGAAGCTTTCTTT. The full variable domain, in which reference TRBV12-5 and TRBJ1-1 provide the parts outside the CDR3, is DARVTQTPRHKVTEMGQEVTMRCQPILGHNTVFWYRQTMMQGLELLAYFRNRAPLDDSGMPKDRFSAEMPDATLATLKIQPSEPRDSAVYFCASGSETGTEAFFGQGTRLTVV.